The rows below give T cell receptor beta chains drawn from one sample of a study of cytomegalovirus exposure and HLA in healthy donors. Profiled with immunoSEQ multiplex PCR; TCRdb holds only in-frame clones, not every one. The sample has some 69,000 clones; 65% to 70% are singletons. The specimen was PBMCs. These receptors were collected from a male donor in good health and CMV-seropositive. Both conserved end residues are part of each CDR3. Fields, in order: V gene, clone size, J gene, D gene, CDR3 protein, CDR3 DNA. A D gene is named only where the DNA matches it firmly. For some rows the clone size is stated as once, few or many, or as a class when expanded; others skip it.

V gene: TRBV28; clone size: NA; J gene: TRBJ1-5; D gene: NA; CDR3 protein: CASSHFGGGSFASF; CDR3 DNA: NA
V gene: TRBV9; clone size: NA; J gene: TRBJ1-2; D gene: TRBD1; CDR3 protein: CASSARQGKNYGYTF; CDR3 DNA: TGTGCCAGCAGCGCAAGACAGGGGAAGAACTATGGCTACACCTTC
V gene: TRBV7-2; clone size: NA; J gene: TRBJ2-2; D gene: NA; CDR3 protein: CASSFQGQATGELFF; CDR3 DNA: TGTGCCAGCAGCTTTCAGGGACAAGCCACCGGGGAGCTGTTTTTT
V gene: TRBV18; clone size: few; J gene: TRBJ2-6; D gene: NA; CDR3 protein: CASSPPQLYSGANVLTF; CDR3 DNA: TGTGCCAGCTCACCACCTCAGTTATACTCTGGGGCCAACGTCCTGACTTTC
V gene: TRBV5-5; clone size: NA; J gene: TRBJ1-6; D gene: NA; CDR3 protein: CASSLRVGAAYNSPLHF; CDR3 DNA: TGTGCCAGCAGCCTCCGGGTGGGGGCTGCCTATAATTCACCCCTCCACTTT
V gene: TRBV2; clone size: once; J gene: TRBJ2-5; D gene: TRBD2; CDR3 protein: CASSLGLAGDQETQYF; CDR3 DNA: TGTGCCAGCAGCCTCGGACTAGCGGGGGATCAAGAGACCCAGTACTTC
V gene: TRBV10-3; clone size: once; J gene: TRBJ1-1; D gene: TRBD1; CDR3 protein: CAISESGTGNTEAFF; CDR3 DNA: TGTGCCATCAGTGAGTCCGGGACAGGGAACACTGAAGCTTTCTTT
V gene: TRBV27; clone size: NA; J gene: TRBJ1-4; D gene: NA; CDR3 protein: CATSLGARQKLFF; CDR3 DNA: TGTGCCACCTCCTTGGGGGCGCGACAGAAACTGTTTTTT
V gene: TRBV6-6; clone size: NA; J gene: TRBJ2-7; D gene: TRBD2; CDR3 protein: CASNSAGRGKTYEQYF; CDR3 DNA: TGTGCCAGCAACTCGGCCGGGAGGGGAAAAACCTACGAGCAGTACTTC
V gene: TRBV2; clone size: NA; J gene: TRBJ2-3; D gene: NA; CDR3 protein: CASSPASASTDTQYF; CDR3 DNA: TGTGCCAGCAGTCCCGCTAGCGCTAGCACAGATACGCAGTATTTT
V gene: TRBV7-6; clone size: NA; J gene: TRBJ1-1; D gene: NA; CDR3 protein: CASSLVQGGDTEAFF; CDR3 DNA: TGTGCCAGCAGCTTAGTACAGGGTGGGGACACTGAAGCTTTCTTT
V gene: TRBV5-4; clone size: NA; J gene: TRBJ1-1; D gene: NA; CDR3 protein: CASSPGGFPTEAFF; CDR3 DNA: TGTGCCAGCAGCCCGGGGGGGTTCCCCACTGAAGCTTTCTTT
V gene: TRBV29-1; clone size: once; J gene: TRBJ1-1; D gene: TRBD1; CDR3 protein: CSASRQGRTEAFF; CDR3 DNA: TGCAGCGCCTCCCGACAGGGACGGACTGAAGCTTTCTTT
V gene: TRBV10-3; clone size: NA; J gene: TRBJ1-4; D gene: NA; CDR3 protein: CAISNPRTAEKLFF; CDR3 DNA: TGTGCCATCAGCAACCCCCGGACAGCTGAAAAACTGTTTTTT
V gene: TRBV7-2; clone size: NA; J gene: TRBJ1-2; D gene: TRBD1; CDR3 protein: CASSVDPGQGVGYTF; CDR3 DNA: TGTGCCAGCAGCGTAGACCCGGGACAGGGTGTAGGCTACACCTTC
V gene: TRBV11-3; clone size: NA; J gene: TRBJ2-3; D gene: TRBD1; CDR3 protein: CASSLQGARGDTQYF; CDR3 DNA: TGTGCCAGCAGCTTACAGGGGGCGCGTGGAGATACGCAGTATTTT
V gene: TRBV10-1; clone size: few; J gene: TRBJ2-1; D gene: TRBD2; CDR3 protein: CASSVLAGAYNEQFF; CDR3 DNA: TGCGCCAGCAGTGTTCTAGCGGGAGCCTACAATGAGCAGTTCTTC
V gene: TRBV10-3; clone size: NA; J gene: TRBJ2-7; D gene: TRBD2; CDR3 protein: CAISLGRVSTYEQYF; CDR3 DNA: TGTGCCATCAGTCTGGGGAGGGTTTCGACCTACGAGCAGTACTTC
V gene: TRBV27; clone size: NA; J gene: TRBJ2-3; D gene: NA; CDR3 protein: CASSLGRALNTDTQYF; CDR3 DNA: TGTGCCAGCAGTTTAGGGCGCGCGCTTAACACAGATACGCAGTATTTT
V gene: TRBV6-1; clone size: few; J gene: TRBJ2-2; D gene: NA; CDR3 protein: CASSGSTGELFF; CDR3 DNA: TGTGCCAGCAGTGGGAGTACCGGGGAGCTGTTTTTT
V gene: TRBV5-6; clone size: NA; J gene: TRBJ2-1; D gene: NA; CDR3 protein: CASSTPGSSYNEQFF; CDR3 DNA: TGTGCCAGCAGCACTCCGGGAAGCTCCTACAATGAGCAGTTCTTC
V gene: TRBV7-9; clone size: NA; J gene: TRBJ2-2; D gene: NA; CDR3 protein: CASSSQGTGELFF; CDR3 DNA: TGTGCCAGCAGCTCCCAGGGAACCGGGGAGCTGTTTTTT
V gene: TRBV5-5; clone size: once; J gene: TRBJ1-5; D gene: TRBD1; CDR3 protein: CASSLWSDRGYSNQPQHF; CDR3 DNA: TGTGCCAGCAGCTTGTGGTCCGACAGGGGTTATAGCAATCAGCCCCAGCATTTT
V gene: TRBV7-2; clone size: once; J gene: TRBJ2-3; D gene: NA; CDR3 protein: CASSLMGGGVTDTQYF; CDR3 DNA: TGTGCCAGCAGCTTAATGGGTGGGGGCGTCACAGATACGCAGTATTTT
V gene: TRBV5-6; clone size: NA; J gene: TRBJ2-1; D gene: TRBD2; CDR3 protein: CASSKRGGREGFNEQFF; CDR3 DNA: TGTGCCAGCAGCAAACGGGGCGGGCGGGAGGGTTTCAATGAGCAGTTCTTC
V gene: TRBV6-1; clone size: NA; J gene: TRBJ1-2; D gene: NA; CDR3 protein: CASTIQGGYGYTF; CDR3 DNA: TGTGCCAGCACCATTCAGGGTGGCTATGGCTACACCTTC
V gene: TRBV6-1; clone size: NA; J gene: TRBJ2-5; D gene: TRBD2; CDR3 protein: CASSISSGNQETQYF; CDR3 DNA: TGTGCCAGCAGTATATCTAGCGGGAACCAAGAGACCCAGTACTTC
V gene: TRBV19; clone size: NA; J gene: TRBJ2-1; D gene: TRBD2; CDR3 protein: CASSIGGNEQFF; CDR3 DNA: TGTGCCAGTAGTATCGGGGGGAATGAGCAGTTCTTC
V gene: TRBV6-5; clone size: NA; J gene: TRBJ1-2; D gene: NA; CDR3 protein: CASSFTGNYGYTF; CDR3 DNA: TGTGCCAGCAGCTTTACAGGGAACTATGGCTACACCTTC
V gene: TRBV7-9; clone size: NA; J gene: TRBJ2-1; D gene: TRBD2; CDR3 protein: CASSLGAGGGRGNEQFF; CDR3 DNA: TGTGCCAGCAGCTTAGGAGCAGGTGGCGGGAGGGGCAATGAGCAGTTCTTC
V gene: TRBV19; clone size: once; J gene: TRBJ1-5; D gene: NA; CDR3 protein: CATSGSNQPQHF; CDR3 DNA: TGTGCCACCTCGGGTAGCAATCAGCCCCAGCATTTT
V gene: TRBV6-1; clone size: NA; J gene: TRBJ2-7; D gene: NA; CDR3 protein: CASSARPTVSYEQYF; CDR3 DNA: TGTGCCAGCAGTGCTCGGCCTACAGTATCCTACGAGCAGTACTTC
V gene: TRBV5-8; clone size: NA; J gene: TRBJ1-1; D gene: NA; CDR3 protein: CASSLGVTSEAFF; CDR3 DNA: TGTGCCAGCAGTTTGGGAGTAACTTCTGAAGCTTTCTTT
V gene: TRBV30; clone size: NA; J gene: TRBJ2-7; D gene: NA; CDR3 protein: CAWSVQGRSSYEQYF; CDR3 DNA: TGTGCCTGGAGTGTACAGGGCAGGTCGTCCTACGAGCAGTACTTC
V gene: TRBV10-1; clone size: NA; J gene: TRBJ1-1; D gene: NA; CDR3 protein: CASSDGGVGNTEAFF; CDR3 DNA: TGCGCCAGCAGTGATGGCGGGGTTGGAAACACTGAAGCTTTCTTT
V gene: TRBV7-9; clone size: NA; J gene: TRBJ2-7; D gene: TRBD1; CDR3 protein: CASSAGDSSYEQYF; CDR3 DNA: TGTGCCAGCAGCGCCGGGGACAGCTCCTACGAGCAGTACTTC
V gene: TRBV7-2; clone size: few; J gene: TRBJ1-2; D gene: NA; CDR3 protein: CASSPDSNYGYTF; CDR3 DNA: TGTGCCAGCAGCCCGGACAGTAACTATGGCTACACCTTC
V gene: TRBV5-1; clone size: NA; J gene: TRBJ2-1; D gene: TRBD1; CDR3 protein: CASSLGQSLDEQFF; CDR3 DNA: TGCGCCAGCAGCCTGGGACAGTCCCTCGATGAGCAGTTCTTC
V gene: TRBV2; clone size: NA; J gene: TRBJ2-1; D gene: NA; CDR3 protein: CASSRLGREQFF; CDR3 DNA: TGTGCCAGCAGTCGACTAGGCCGCGAGCAGTTCTTC
V gene: TRBV7-2; clone size: few; J gene: TRBJ2-3; D gene: TRBD2; CDR3 protein: CASSSPGRPNTDTQYF; CDR3 DNA: TGTGCCAGCAGCTCACCCGGGAGGCCCAACACAGATACGCAGTATTTT
V gene: TRBV27; clone size: NA; J gene: TRBJ2-2; D gene: TRBD2; CDR3 protein: CASTLVPPGLAANTGELFF; CDR3 DNA: TGTGCCAGCACCTTAGTGCCACCGGGACTAGCGGCAAACACCGGGGAGCTGTTTTTT
V gene: TRBV18; clone size: NA; J gene: TRBJ1-5; D gene: TRBD1; CDR3 protein: CASSPTGARNQPQHF; CDR3 DNA: TGTGCCAGCTCCCCGACAGGGGCCCGCAATCAGCCCCAGCATTTT
V gene: TRBV5-1; clone size: NA; J gene: TRBJ1-1; D gene: NA; CDR3 protein: CASSASTGNTEAFF; CDR3 DNA: TGCGCCAGCAGCGCCTCGACAGGGAACACTGAAGCTTTCTTT
V gene: TRBV15; clone size: NA; J gene: TRBJ2-7; D gene: TRBD2; CDR3 protein: CATSPPGTSGRDREQYF; CDR3 DNA: TGTGCCACCAGCCCGCCCGGGACTAGCGGGAGGGACCGCGAGCAGTACTTC
V gene: TRBV5-4; clone size: NA; J gene: TRBJ2-4; D gene: TRBD2; CDR3 protein: CASSLGAREGTKNIQYF; CDR3 DNA: TGTGCCAGCAGCTTGGGGGCGCGGGAGGGAACCAAAAACATTCAGTACTTC
V gene: TRBV5-1; clone size: NA; J gene: TRBJ1-1; D gene: NA; CDR3 protein: CASRVTENTEAFF; CDR3 DNA: TGCGCCAGCAGGGTTACTGAGAACACTGAAGCTTTCTTT
V gene: TRBV7-3; clone size: NA; J gene: TRBJ2-3; D gene: NA; CDR3 protein: CASSLTATLTDTQYF; CDR3 DNA: TGTGCCAGCAGCTTAACAGCGACCCTCACAGATACGCAGTATTTT
V gene: TRBV5-1; clone size: NA; J gene: TRBJ2-1; D gene: TRBD2; CDR3 protein: CASSLVASGGPGYEQFF; CDR3 DNA: TGCGCCAGCAGCTTGGTTGCTAGCGGGGGCCCCGGCTATGAGCAGTTCTTC
V gene: TRBV5-1; clone size: NA; J gene: TRBJ2-3; D gene: NA; CDR3 protein: CASSLLEGRTDTQYF; CDR3 DNA: TGCGCCAGCAGCTTGCTGGAGGGGCGCACAGATACGCAGTATTTT
V gene: TRBV6-5; clone size: NA; J gene: TRBJ1-5; D gene: NA; CDR3 protein: CASSATGSNQPQHF; CDR3 DNA: TGTGCCAGCAGTGCCACAGGTAGCAATCAGCCCCAGCATTTT
V gene: TRBV5-4; clone size: NA; J gene: TRBJ1-1; D gene: NA; CDR3 protein: CASSFSVNTEAFF; CDR3 DNA: TGTGCCAGCAGCTTTTCGGTGAACACTGAAGCTTTCTTT
V gene: TRBV6-5; clone size: once; J gene: TRBJ2-1; D gene: NA; CDR3 protein: CASSYSYSFVDNEQFF; CDR3 DNA: TGTGCCAGCAGTTACTCGTATAGTTTTGTAGACAATGAGCAGTTCTTC
V gene: TRBV28; clone size: NA; J gene: TRBJ1-5; D gene: TRBD1; CDR3 protein: CASSPNRGRYQPQHF; CDR3 DNA: TGTGCCAGCAGTCCAAACAGGGGGCGTTATCAGCCCCAGCATTTT
V gene: TRBV30; clone size: NA; J gene: TRBJ2-3; D gene: NA; CDR3 protein: CAWTFLAERVDTQYF; CDR3 DNA: TGTGCCTGGACCTTCTTAGCGGAAAGGGTAGATACGCAGTATTTT
V gene: TRBV18; clone size: NA; J gene: TRBJ1-1; D gene: NA; CDR3 protein: CASSPTHDSGVEAFF; CDR3 DNA: TGTGCCAGCTCACCTACTCATGACAGCGGGGTTGAAGCTTTCTTT
V gene: TRBV27; clone size: NA; J gene: TRBJ1-2; D gene: NA; CDR3 protein: CASSFEGANYGYTF; CDR3 DNA: TGTGCCAGCAGTTTTGAGGGCGCGAACTATGGCTACACCTTC
V gene: TRBV7-7; clone size: once; J gene: TRBJ2-5; D gene: NA; CDR3 protein: CASSRTRGQETQYF; CDR3 DNA: TGTGCCAGCAGCAGAACCCGGGGGCAAGAGACCCAGTACTTC
V gene: TRBV12-2; clone size: few; J gene: TRBJ2-7; D gene: NA; CDR3 protein: CASRRQGAYEQYF; CDR3 DNA: TGTGCAAGTCGCCGACAGGGGGCCTACGAGCAGTACTTC
V gene: TRBV11-2; clone size: NA; J gene: TRBJ2-7; D gene: TRBD2; CDR3 protein: CASSLEGTSGTRPYF; CDR3 DNA: TGTGCCAGCAGCTTAGAGGGGACTAGCGGGACCCGGCCGTACTTC